The 5 T cell receptor beta chains in this list originate from one sample, sequenced in a study of blood T cell repertoires in COVID-19. TCRdb's table, derived via immunoSEQ multiplex PCR, lists solely in-frame clones and lacks some. The sample records approximately 98,000 clones, around 90% being singletons. Material for sequencing was peripheral blood. These receptors were collected from a human donor in a cohort sampled during active COVID-19.

This clone was observed once. This chain connects TRBV19 to TRBJ2-5; the D is unclear. CDR3 length equals 14 residues. CDR1 is LNHDA, CDR2 SQIVND, per germline (reference sequence). Trimming took off 6 bases at V and 1 base at J, with 12 bases between the two ends. CDR3 protein: CASRKNGGQETQYF. CDR3 nucleotide sequence: TGTGCCAGTAGAAAAAACGGTGGCCAAGAGACCCAGTACTTC.

The V gene is TRBV27, the J gene TRBJ2-2; D is possibly TRBD2 (5 bases). Germline CDR1 MNHEY, CDR2 SMNVEV (reference sequence). The CDR3 length is 16 residues. V was shortened by 2 bases and J by 7 bases, with 17 bases between the two germline ends. The CDR3: CASSLRRYPSSGELFF. CDR3 bases: TGTGCCAGCAGTTTACGGAGGTATCCTTCTAGCGGGGAGCTGTTTTTT.

About this clone itself: Sequence at one end of the junction differs from germline and may be a read error. This chain uses TRBV2 with TRBJ2-1; tentative D call: TRBD1 (6 bases). There are 14 residues in the CDR3. Per the germline V gene, CDR1 is SNHLY and CDR2 is FYNNEI. The CDR3 DNA is TGTGCCAGCAGCTGGGGGCAGTCCTTCAATGAGCAGTTCTTC. Translated: CASSWGQSFNEQFF.

This clone appeared a few times. The gene calls are TRBV9 and TRBJ1-6, with D possibly matching TRBD1 (5 bases). This CDR3 comprises 14 residues. Germline values: CDR1 SGDLS, CDR2 YYNGEE. Trimming removed 6 bases at V and 14 bases at J, with 21 bases between. The CDR3 protein is CASNSGLAPVALHF. CDR3 coding DNA: TGTGCCAGCAATTCAGGGTTAGCCCCAGTGGCCCTCCACTTT.

This clone was picked up one time. The J gene is TRBJ1-5, the V gene TRBV19; 12 positions match TRBD1. Trimming took 9 bases from V and 2 from J; bases not matched to a gene: 14. The CDR3 has 18 residues. From germline, CDR1 is LNHDA and CDR2 SQIVND (reference sequence). In DNA form, the CDR3 reads TGTGCCAGCAGTGGGGGGGACAGGGGGCCTGTAGGCAATCAGCCCCAGCATTTT. Protein sequence: CASSGGDRGPVGNQPQHF.